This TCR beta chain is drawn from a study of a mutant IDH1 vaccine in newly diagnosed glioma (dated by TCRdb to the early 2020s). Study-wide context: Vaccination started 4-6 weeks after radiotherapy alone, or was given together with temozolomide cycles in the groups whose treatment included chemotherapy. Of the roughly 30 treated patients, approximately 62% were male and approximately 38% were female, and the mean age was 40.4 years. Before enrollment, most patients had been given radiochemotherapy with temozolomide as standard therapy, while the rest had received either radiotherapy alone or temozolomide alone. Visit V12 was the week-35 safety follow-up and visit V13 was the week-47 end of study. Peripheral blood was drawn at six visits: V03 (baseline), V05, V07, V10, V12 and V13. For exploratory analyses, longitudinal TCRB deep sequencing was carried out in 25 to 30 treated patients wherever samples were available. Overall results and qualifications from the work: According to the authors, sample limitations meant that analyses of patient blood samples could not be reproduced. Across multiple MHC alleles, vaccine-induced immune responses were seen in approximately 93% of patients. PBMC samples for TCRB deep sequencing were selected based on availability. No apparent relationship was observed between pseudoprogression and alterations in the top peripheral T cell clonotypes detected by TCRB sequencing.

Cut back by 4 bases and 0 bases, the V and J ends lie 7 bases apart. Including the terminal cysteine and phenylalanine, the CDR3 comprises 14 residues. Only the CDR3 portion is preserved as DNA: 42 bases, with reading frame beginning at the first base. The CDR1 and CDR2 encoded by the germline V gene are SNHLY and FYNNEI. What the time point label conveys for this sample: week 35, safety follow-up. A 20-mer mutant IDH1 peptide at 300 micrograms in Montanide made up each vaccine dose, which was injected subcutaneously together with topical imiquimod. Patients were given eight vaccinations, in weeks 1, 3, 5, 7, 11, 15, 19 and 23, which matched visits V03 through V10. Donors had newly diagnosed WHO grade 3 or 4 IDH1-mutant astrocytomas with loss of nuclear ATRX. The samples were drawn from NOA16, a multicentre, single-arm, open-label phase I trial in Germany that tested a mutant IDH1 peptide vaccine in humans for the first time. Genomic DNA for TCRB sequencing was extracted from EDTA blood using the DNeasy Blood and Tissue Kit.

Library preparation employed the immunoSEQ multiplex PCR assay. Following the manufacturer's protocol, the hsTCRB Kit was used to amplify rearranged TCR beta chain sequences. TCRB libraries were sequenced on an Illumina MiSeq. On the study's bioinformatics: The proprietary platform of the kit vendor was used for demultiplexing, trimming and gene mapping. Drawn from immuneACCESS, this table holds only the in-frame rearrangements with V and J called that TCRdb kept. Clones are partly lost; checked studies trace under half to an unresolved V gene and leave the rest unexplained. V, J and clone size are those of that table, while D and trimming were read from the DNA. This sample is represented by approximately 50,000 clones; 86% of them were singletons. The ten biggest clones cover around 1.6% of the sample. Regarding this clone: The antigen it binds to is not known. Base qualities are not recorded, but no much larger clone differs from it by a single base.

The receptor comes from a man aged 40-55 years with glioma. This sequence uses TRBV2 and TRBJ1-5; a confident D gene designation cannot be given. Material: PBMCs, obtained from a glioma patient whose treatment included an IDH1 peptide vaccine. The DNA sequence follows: TGTGCCAGCAGTGCGGACTATAGCAATCAGCCCCAGCATTTT. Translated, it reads CASSADYSNQPQHF. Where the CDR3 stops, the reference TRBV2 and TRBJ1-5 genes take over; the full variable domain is EPEVTQTPSHQVTQMGQEVILRCVPISNHLYFYWYRQILGQKVEFLVSFYNNEISEKSEIFDDQFSVERPDGSNFTLKIRSTKLEDSAMYFCASSADYSNQPQHFGDGTRLSIL.